The source of this TCR beta chain is a study of T cell responses to AZD1222 COVID-19 vaccine. Findings and limits, study-wide: Clonal diversity was possibly underestimated, and the donors were mostly white British, with more females. Spike-spanning, vaccine-associated CD4 TCRs were dominant at 160-218 and 743-854.

A note on this clone: The antigen is undetermined.

The CDR3 spans 15 residues. Germline V CDR1 and CDR2: LGHNA, YSLEER. Trimming pared 6 bases from V and 8 bases from J, leaving 22 bases between. This table comes from immunoSEQ multiplex PCR, and its TCRdb copy is limited to in-frame clones, with some not included. The sample includes about 140,000 clones, roughly nine tenths of them seen just once. This sample comprised peripheral blood, obtained 28 days after the second AZD1222 dose. This chain links TRBV4-3 with TRBJ1-2; D possibly corresponds to TRBD1 (6 bases). The clonotype originates from an adult who received the AZD1222 COVID-19 vaccine. The CDR3 DNA reads as TGCGCCAGCAGTCTGTCGGGGCAGGGGCCGGGGGGCTACACCTTC. This sequence encodes CASSLSGQGPGGYTF.